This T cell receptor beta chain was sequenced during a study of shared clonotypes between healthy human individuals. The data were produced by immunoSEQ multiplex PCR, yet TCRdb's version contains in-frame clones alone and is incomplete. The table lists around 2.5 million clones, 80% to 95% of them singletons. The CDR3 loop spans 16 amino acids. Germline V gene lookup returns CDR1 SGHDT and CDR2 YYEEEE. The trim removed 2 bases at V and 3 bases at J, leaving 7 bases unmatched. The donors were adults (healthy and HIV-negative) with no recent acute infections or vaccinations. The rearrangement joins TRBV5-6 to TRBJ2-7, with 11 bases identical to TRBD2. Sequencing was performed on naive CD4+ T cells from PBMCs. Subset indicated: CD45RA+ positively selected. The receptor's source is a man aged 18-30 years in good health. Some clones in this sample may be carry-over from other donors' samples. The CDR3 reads CASSLWDGTSGYEQYF. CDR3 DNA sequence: TGTGCCAGCAGCTTATGGGACGGGACTAGCGGCTACGAGCAGTACTTC. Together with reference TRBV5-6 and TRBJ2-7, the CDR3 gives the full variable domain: DAGVTQSPTHLIKTRGQQVTLRCSPKSGHDTVSWYQQALGQGPQFIFQYYEEEERQRGNFPDRFSGHQFPNYSSELNVNALLLGDSALYLCASSLWDGTSGYEQYFGPGTRLTVT.